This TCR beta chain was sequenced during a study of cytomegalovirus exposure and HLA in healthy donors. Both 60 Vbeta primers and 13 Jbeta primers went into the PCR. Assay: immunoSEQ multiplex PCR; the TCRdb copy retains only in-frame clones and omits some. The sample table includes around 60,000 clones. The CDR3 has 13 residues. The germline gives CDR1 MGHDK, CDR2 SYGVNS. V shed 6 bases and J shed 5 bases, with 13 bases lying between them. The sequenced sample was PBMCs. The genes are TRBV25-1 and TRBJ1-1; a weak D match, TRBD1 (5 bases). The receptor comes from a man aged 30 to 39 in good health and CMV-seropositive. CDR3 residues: CASRTTVLTEAFF. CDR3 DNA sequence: TGTGCCAGCAGGACGACAGTACTGACTGAAGCTTTCTTT.